The 3 T cell receptor beta chains below come from one sample, sequenced in a study of cytomegalovirus exposure and HLA in healthy donors. Amplification used 60 Vbeta primers and 13 Jbeta primers. Some clones are missing from TCRdb's copy, which holds only in-frame ones; the method was immunoSEQ multiplex PCR. The sample holds about 120,000 clones, roughly 69% seen once. The sample taken for sequencing was PBMCs. The receptor source for this set is a woman in her 40s in good health and CMV-seropositive.

The chain carries TRBV25-1 and TRBJ2-7, with 7 positions matching TRBD1. The J segment lost 0 bases and the V segment lost 5 bases, leaving 7 bases of the junction unmatched. CDR3 length: 15 amino acids. Germline CDR1 reads MGHDK; CDR2 reads SYGVNS. The CDR3 loop reads CASSKTGTDSYEQYF. The CDR3 nucleotides read TGTGCCAGCAGTAAGACGGGGACAGACTCCTACGAGCAGTACTTC.

This clone has only a few counts. The chain links TRBV6-5 to TRBJ1-1; D gene ambiguous. Germline V gene sequence: CDR1 MNHEY, CDR2 SVGAGI. V was clipped by 8 bases and J by 3 bases, with 16 bases between them. The CDR3 is made up of 14 amino acids. The CDR3 nucleotides read TGTGCCAGCGCCCGGGAGTGGAGAGACACTGAAGCTTTCTTT. This translates into CASAREWRDTEAFF.

This clone was observed a few times. The V gene is TRBV18, the J gene TRBJ2-2; possible D gene TRBD2, 6 bases. The germline gives CDR1 KGHSH, CDR2 LQKENI. This CDR3 has 13 residues. The germline V and J ends were trimmed by 6 bases and 6 bases, with 11 bases remaining between them. CDR3 in amino acids: CASSAERAGELFF. CDR3 nucleotide sequence: TGTGCCAGCTCGGCCGAGCGGGCCGGGGAGCTGTTTTTT.